The 2 T cell receptor beta chains listed next were all sequenced from one sample in a study of T-cell memory formation after mild COVID-19. A single record per CDR3 protein comes from TCRdb applying MiXCR to the 5' RACE reads. The sample lists some 340,000 distinct CDR3 sequences, over 10% occurring once. Sequences were obtained from PBMCs or a T cell subset sorted from them (not recorded which). These TCRs come from a man aged 18 to 29 who had mild COVID-19 (a few samples of this study predate the infection). Cell type and time point are not known.

This clonotype has just a few counts. This chain links TRBV11-2 with TRBJ2-1, with no clear D. The CDR3 length is 13 residues. CDR1 is SGHAT and CDR2 is FQNNGV in the germline V gene. V was pared by 4 bases and J by 10 bases, with 14 bases between. Here the CDR3 DNA reads TGTGCCAGCAGCTCGATAAGGTTCGGCGAGCAGTTCTTC. It codes for CASSSIRFGEQFF.

The gene calls are TRBV6-1 and TRBJ2-7; tentative D call: TRBD2 (7 bases). The CDR3 consists of 13 residues. V gave up 8 bases and J gave up 3 bases, with 14 bases separating them. CDR1 MNHNS and CDR2 SASEGT come from the germline V gene. The CDR3 loop is CASLRGGLYEQYF. CDR3 nucleotides: TGTGCCAGCCTAAGGGGGGGGCTCTACGAGCAGTACTTC.